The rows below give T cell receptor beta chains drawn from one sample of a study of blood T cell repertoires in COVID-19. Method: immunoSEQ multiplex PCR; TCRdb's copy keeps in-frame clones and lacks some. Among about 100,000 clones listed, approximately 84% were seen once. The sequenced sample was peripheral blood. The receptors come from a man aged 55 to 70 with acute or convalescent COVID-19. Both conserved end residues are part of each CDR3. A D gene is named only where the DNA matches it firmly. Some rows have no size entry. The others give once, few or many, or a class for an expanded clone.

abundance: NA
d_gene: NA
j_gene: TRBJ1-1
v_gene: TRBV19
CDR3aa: CASSIRERDEAFF
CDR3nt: TGTGCCAGTAGTATCAGGGAAAGGGATGAAGCTTTCTTT

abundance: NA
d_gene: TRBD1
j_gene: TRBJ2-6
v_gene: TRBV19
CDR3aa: CASRGDRGSRRGANVLTF
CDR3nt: TGTGCCAGTAGAGGGGACAGGGGGTCTCGGCGCGGGGCCAACGTCCTGACTTTC

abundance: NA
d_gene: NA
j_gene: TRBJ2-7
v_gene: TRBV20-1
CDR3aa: CSASPLLYEQYF
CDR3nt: TGCAGTGCTAGTCCTCTTCTCTACGAGCAGTACTTC

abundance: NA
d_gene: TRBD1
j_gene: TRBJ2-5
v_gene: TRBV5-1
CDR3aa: CASSPGARTGVETQYF
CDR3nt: TGCGCCAGCAGCCCTGGCGCCCGGACAGGGGTAGAGACCCAGTACTTC

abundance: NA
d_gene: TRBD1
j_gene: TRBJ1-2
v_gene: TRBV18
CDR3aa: CASSPRPGQDYGYTF
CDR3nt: TGTGCCAGCTCACCACGCCCAGGACAGGACTATGGCTACACCTTC

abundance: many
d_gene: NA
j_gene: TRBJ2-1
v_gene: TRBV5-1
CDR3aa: CASSLQRLDNEQFF
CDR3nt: TGCGCCAGCAGCTTACAGCGGCTTGACAATGAGCAGTTCTTC

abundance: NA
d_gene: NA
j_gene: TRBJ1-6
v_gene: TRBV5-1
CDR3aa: CASSLDSRRNSPLHF
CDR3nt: TGCGCCAGCAGCTTGGACAGCCGTAGAAATTCACCCCTCCACTTT

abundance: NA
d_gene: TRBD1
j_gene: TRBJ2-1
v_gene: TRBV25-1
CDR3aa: CASSEGQGPYNEQFF
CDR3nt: TGTGCCAGCAGTGAAGGACAGGGGCCCTACAATGAGCAGTTCTTC

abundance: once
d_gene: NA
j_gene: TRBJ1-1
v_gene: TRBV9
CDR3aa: CASSPQAGRGTEAFF
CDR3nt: TGTGCCAGCAGCCCACAGGCAGGGCGGGGGACTGAAGCTTTCTTT

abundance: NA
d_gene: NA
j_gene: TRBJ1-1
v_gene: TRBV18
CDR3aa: CASSPIGGPNTEAFF
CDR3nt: TGTGCCAGCTCACCAATCGGGGGACCAAACACTGAAGCTTTCTTT

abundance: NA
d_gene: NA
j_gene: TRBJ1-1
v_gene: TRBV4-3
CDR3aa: CASSPASAGRTEAFF
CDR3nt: TGCGCCAGCAGCCCCGCCTCGGCAGGCCGAACGGAAGCTTTCTTT

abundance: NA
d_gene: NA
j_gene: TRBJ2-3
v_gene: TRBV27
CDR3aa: CASTPRNTDTQYF
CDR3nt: TGTGCCAGCACCCCGAGGAATACAGATACGCAGTATTTT

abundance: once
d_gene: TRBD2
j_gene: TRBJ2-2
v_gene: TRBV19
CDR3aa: CASRTTGAGVSRTGELFF
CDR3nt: TGTGCCAGTAGGACCACGGGAGCGGGAGTGAGTAGGACCGGGGAGCTGTTTTTT

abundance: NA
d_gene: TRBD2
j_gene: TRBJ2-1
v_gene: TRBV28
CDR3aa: CASSPTSGGHNEQFF
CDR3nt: TGTGCCAGCAGCCCGACTAGCGGGGGGCACAATGAGCAGTTCTTC

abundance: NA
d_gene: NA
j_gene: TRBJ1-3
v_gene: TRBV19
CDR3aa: CASSMGAFSGNTIYF
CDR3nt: TGTGCCAGTAGTATGGGGGCCTTCTCTGGAAACACCATATATTTT

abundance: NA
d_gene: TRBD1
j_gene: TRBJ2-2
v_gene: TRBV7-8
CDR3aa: CASSLGTGGNTGELFF
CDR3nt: TGTGCCAGCAGCCTCGGGACAGGGGGAAACACCGGGGAGCTGTTTTTT

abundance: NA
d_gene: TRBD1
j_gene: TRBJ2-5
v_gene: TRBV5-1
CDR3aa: CASSLATGGRPFQETQYF
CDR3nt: TGCGCCAGCAGCTTGGCCACAGGGGGAAGACCTTTTCAAGAGACCCAGTACTTC

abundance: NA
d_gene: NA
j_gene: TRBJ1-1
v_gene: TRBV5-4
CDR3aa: CASSLGSGVRNTEAFF
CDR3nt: TGTGCCAGCAGCTTGGGGTCAGGGGTGAGGAACACTGAAGCTTTCTTT

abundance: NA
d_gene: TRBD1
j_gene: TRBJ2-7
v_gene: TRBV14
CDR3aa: CASSHDFGQGTSYEQYF
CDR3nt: TGTGCCAGCAGCCACGACTTCGGACAGGGTACCTCCTACGAGCAGTACTTC

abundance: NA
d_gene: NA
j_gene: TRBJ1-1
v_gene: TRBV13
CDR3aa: CASSRLRGHTEAFF
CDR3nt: TGTGCCAGCAGCCGCCTCAGGGGTCATACTGAAGCTTTCTTT

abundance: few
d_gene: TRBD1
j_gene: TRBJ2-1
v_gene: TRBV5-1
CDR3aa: CASSSTGGAWNEQFF
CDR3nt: TGCGCCAGCAGCTCGACAGGGGGCGCCTGGAATGAGCAGTTCTTC

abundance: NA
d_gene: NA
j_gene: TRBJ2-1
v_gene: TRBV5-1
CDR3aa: CASSFTDNEQFF
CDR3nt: TGCGCCAGCAGCTTTACTGACAATGAGCAGTTCTTC

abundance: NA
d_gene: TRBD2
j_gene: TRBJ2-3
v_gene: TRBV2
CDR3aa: CASRAGGAGRTDTQYF
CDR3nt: TGTGCCAGCAGGGCGGGGGGGGCAGGTCGGACAGATACGCAGTATTTT

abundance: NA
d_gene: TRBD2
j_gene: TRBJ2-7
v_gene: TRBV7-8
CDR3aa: CASSLNPGRSYEQYF
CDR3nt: TGTGCCAGCAGCTTAAACCCCGGGAGGTCCTACGAGCAGTACTTC

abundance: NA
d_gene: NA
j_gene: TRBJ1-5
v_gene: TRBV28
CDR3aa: CASRPQGTQNQPQHF
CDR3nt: TGTGCCAGCAGGCCGCAGGGGACACAGAATCAGCCCCAGCATTTT

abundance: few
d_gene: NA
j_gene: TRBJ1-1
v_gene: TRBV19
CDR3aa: CASTMSYGGTEAFF
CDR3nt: TGTGCCAGTACCATGAGCTACGGGGGGACTGAAGCTTTCTTT

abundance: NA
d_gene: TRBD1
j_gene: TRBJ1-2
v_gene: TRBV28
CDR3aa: CASSERTGNGYTF
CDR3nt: TGTGCCAGCAGCGAAAGGACAGGGAATGGCTACACCTTC

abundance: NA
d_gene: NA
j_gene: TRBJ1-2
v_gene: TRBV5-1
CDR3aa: CASSRDSGAGYGYTF
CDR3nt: TGCGCCAGCAGCAGGGACTCTGGGGCCGGCTATGGCTACACCTTC

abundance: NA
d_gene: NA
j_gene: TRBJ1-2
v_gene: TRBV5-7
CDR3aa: CASSSRTDGYTF
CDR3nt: TGTGCCAGCAGCTCACGGACAGATGGCTACACCTTC

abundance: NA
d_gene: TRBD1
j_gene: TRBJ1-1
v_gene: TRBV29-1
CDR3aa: CSGGVPAGQGRTEAFF
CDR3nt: TGCAGCGGTGGGGTTCCAGCAGGACAGGGGAGGACTGAAGCTTTCTTT

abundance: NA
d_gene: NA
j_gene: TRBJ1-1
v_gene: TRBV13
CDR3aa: CASSLGRSEAFF
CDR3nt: TGTGCCAGCAGCTTAGGCAGGTCTGAAGCTTTCTTT

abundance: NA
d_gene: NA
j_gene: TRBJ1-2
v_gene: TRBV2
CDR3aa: CASSGSRAGYTF
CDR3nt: TGTGCCAGCAGTGGTAGCAGGGCTGGCTACACCTTC

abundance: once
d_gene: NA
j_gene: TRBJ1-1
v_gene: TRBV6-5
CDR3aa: CASSLRRGTEAFF
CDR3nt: TGTGCCAGCAGTCTCCGCAGGGGAACTGAAGCTTTCTTT

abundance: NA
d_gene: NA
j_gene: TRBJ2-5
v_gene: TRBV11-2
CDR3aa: CASSLGASHQETQYF
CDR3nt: TGTGCCAGCAGCTTAGGGGCCTCACACCAAGAGACCCAGTACTTC

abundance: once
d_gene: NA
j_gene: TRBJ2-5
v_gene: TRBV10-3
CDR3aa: CAIRQWSGETQYF
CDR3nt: TGTGCCATCCGCCAATGGTCGGGAGAGACCCAGTACTTC

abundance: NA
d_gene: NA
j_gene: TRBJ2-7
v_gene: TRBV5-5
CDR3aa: CASSFWGDEQYF
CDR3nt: TGTGCCAGCAGCTTCTGGGGAGACGAGCAGTACTTC

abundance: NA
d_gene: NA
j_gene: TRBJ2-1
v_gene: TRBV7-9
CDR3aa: CATTWGPGQFF
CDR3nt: TGTGCCACCACTTGGGGGCCAGGGCAGTTCTTC

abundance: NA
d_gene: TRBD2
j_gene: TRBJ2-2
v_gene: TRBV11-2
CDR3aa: CASSSPGGRPAGELFF
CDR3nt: TGTGCCAGCAGCTCCCCAGGCGGGAGGCCTGCCGGGGAGCTGTTTTTT

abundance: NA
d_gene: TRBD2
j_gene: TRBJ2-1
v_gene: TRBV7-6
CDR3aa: CASSSRTSGAWEQFF
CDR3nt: TGTGCCAGCAGCTCTCGGACTAGCGGAGCCTGGGAGCAGTTCTTC

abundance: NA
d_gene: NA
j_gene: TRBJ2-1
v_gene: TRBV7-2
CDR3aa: CASSQRTVINEQFF
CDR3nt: TGTGCCAGCAGCCAACGGACAGTTATCAATGAGCAGTTCTTC

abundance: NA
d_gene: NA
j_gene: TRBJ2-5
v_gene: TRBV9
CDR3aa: CASSVHALQETQYF
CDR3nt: TGTGCCAGCAGCGTACACGCACTCCAAGAGACCCAGTACTTC

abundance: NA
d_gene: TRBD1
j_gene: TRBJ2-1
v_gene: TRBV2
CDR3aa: CASTRSGGSYNEQFF
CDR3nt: TGTGCCAGCACTCGATCAGGGGGCTCCTACAATGAGCAGTTCTTC

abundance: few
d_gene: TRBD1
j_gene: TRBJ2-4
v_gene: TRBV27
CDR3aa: CASSLLNRGLGDIQYF
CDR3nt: TGTGCCAGCAGTTTATTAAATAGGGGGCTGGGTGACATTCAGTACTTC

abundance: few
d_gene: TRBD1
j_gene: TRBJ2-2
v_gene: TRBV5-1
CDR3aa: CASSYRGQGPGELFF
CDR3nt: TGCGCCAGCAGCTATAGGGGACAGGGTCCCGGGGAGCTGTTTTTT

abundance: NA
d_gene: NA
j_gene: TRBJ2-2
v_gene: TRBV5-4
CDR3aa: CASSLDGAGELFF
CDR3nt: TGTGCCAGCAGCTTGGACGGAGCCGGGGAGCTGTTTTTT

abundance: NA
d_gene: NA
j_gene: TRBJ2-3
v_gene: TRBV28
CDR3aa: CASSFSFPSTDTQYF
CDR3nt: TGTGCCAGCAGTTTCTCGTTCCCTAGCACAGATACGCAGTATTTT

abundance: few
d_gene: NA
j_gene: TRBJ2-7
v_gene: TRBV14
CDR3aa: CASSRTTSGEQYF
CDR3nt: TGTGCCAGCAGCCGAACCACTAGTGGCGAGCAGTACTTC

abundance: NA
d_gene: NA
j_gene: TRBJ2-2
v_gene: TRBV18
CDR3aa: CASSPTENTGELFF
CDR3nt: TGTGCCAGCTCACCGACAGAGAACACCGGGGAGCTGTTTTTT

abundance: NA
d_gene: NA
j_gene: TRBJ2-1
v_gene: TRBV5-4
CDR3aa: CASSFGGPPGNEQFF
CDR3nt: TGTGCCAGCAGCTTCGGGGGGCCTCCGGGGAATGAGCAGTTCTTC

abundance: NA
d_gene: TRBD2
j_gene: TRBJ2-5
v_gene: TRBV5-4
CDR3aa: CASSPGLAGLIQETQYF
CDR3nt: TGTGCCAGCAGTCCTGGACTAGCGGGGCTTATACAAGAGACCCAGTACTTC

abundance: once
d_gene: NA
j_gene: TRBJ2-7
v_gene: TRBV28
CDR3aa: CATAGGYEQYF
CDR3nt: TGTGCCACCGCAGGAGGTTACGAGCAGTACTTC

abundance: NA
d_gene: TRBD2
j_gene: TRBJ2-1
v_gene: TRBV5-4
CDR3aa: CASSRLASYNEQFF
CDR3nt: TGTGCCAGCAGTCGACTAGCGAGCTACAATGAGCAGTTCTTC

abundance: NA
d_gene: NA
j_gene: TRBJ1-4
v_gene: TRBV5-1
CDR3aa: CASSLTPAGDEKLFF
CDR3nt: TGCGCCAGCAGCTTGACGCCGGCGGGGGATGAAAAACTGTTTTTT

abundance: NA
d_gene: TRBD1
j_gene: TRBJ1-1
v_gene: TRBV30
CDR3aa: CAWETGLNTEAFF
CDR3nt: TGTGCCTGGGAGACAGGGTTAAACACTGAAGCTTTCTTT

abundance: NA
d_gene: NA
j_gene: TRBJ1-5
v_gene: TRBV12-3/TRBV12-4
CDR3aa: CASSYRYDQPQHF
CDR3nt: TGTGCCAGCAGTTACAGATACGACCAGCCCCAGCATTTT

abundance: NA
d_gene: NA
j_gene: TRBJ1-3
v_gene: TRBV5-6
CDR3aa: CASSLGAMSSGNTIYF
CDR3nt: TGTGCCAGCAGCTTGGGAGCGATGTCCTCTGGAAACACCATATATTTT

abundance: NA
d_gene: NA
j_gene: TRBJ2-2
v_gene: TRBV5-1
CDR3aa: CASSPDPSGPPGGELFF
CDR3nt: TGCGCCAGCAGCCCCGACCCCAGCGGGCCCCCCGGCGGGGAGCTGTTTTTT